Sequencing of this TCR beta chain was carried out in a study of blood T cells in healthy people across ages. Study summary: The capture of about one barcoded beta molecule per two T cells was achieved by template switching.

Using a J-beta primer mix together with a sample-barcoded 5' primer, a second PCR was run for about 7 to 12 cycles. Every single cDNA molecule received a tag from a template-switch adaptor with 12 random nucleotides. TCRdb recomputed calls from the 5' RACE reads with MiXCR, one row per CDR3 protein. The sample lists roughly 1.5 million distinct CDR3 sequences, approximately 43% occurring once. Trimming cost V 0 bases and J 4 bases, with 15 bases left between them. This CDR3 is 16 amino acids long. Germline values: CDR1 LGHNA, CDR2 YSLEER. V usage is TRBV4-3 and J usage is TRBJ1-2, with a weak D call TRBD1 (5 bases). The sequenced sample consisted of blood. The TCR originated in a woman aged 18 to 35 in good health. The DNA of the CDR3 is TGCGCCAGCAGCCAAGAACAGGTTATGACGATCTATGGCTACACCTTC. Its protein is CASSQEQVMTIYGYTF.